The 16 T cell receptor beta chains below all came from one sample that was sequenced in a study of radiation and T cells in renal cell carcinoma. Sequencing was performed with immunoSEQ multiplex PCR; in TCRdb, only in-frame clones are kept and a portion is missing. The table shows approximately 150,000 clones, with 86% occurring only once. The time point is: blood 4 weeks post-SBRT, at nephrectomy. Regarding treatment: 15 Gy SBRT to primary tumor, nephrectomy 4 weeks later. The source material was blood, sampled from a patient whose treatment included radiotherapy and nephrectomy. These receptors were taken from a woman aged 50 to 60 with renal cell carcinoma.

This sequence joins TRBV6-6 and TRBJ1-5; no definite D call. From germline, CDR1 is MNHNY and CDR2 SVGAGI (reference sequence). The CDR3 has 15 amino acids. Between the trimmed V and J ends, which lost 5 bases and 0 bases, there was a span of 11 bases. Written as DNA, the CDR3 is TGTGCCAGCAGTAAGAGGACGGATAGCAATCAGCCCCAGCATTTT. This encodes CASSKRTDSNQPQHF.

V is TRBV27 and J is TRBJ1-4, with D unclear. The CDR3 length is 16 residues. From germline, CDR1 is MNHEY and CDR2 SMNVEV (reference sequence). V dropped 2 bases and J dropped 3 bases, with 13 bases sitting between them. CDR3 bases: TGTGCCAGCAGTTTAGGAGGATCGGGTGCTAATGAAAAACTGTTTTTT. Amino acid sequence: CASSLGGSGANEKLFF.

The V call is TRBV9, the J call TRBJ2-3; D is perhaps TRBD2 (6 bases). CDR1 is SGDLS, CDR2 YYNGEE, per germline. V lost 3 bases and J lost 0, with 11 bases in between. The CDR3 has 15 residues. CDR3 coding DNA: TGTGCCAGCAGCGCCTGGGACTCTAGCACAGATACGCAGTATTTT. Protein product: CASSAWDSSTDTQYF.

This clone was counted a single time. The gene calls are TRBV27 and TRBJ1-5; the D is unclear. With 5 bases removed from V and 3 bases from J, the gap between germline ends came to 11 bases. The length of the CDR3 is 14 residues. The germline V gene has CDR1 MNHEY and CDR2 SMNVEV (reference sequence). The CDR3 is CASSTIMYNQPQHF. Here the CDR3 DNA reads TGTGCCAGCAGTACGATTATGTACAATCAGCCCCAGCATTTT.

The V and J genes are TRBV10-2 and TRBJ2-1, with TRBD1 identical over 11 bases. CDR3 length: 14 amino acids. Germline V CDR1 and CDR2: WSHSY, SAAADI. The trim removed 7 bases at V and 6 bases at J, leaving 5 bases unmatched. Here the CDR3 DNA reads TGCGCCAGCAATGGACAGGGGGCCAGCAATGAGCAGTTCTTC. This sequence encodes CASNGQGASNEQFF.

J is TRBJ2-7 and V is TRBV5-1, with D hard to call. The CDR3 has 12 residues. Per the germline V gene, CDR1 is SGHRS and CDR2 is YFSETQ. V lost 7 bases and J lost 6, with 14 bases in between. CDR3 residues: CASGPSSAEQYF. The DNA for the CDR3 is TGCGCCAGCGGTCCTAGTTCTGCCGAGCAGTACTTC.

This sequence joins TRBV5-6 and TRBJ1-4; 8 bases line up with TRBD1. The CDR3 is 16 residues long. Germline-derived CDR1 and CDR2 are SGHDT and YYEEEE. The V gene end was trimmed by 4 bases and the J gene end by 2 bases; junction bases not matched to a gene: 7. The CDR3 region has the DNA TGTGCCAGCAGCCCCGGACAGGGTATTACTAATGAAAAACTGTTTTTT. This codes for CASSPGQGITNEKLFF. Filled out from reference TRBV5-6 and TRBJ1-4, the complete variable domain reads DAGVTQSPTHLIKTRGQQVTLRCSPKSGHDTVSWYQQALGQGPQFIFQYYEEEERQRGNFPDRFSGHQFPNYSSELNVNALLLGDSALYLCASSPGQGITNEKLFFGSGTQLSVL.

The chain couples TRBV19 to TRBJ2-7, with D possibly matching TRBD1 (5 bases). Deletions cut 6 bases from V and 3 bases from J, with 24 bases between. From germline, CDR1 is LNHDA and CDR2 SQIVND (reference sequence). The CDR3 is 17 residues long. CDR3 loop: CASRGTAKKGLFYEQYF. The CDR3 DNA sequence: TGTGCCAGTAGGGGAACAGCTAAAAAGGGGCTCTTCTACGAGCAGTACTTC. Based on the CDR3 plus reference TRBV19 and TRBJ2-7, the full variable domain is DGGITQSPKYLFRKEGQNVTLSCEQNLNHDAMYWYRQDPGQGLRLIYYSQIVNDFQKGDIAEGYSVSREKKESFPLTVTSAQKNPTAFYLCASRGTAKKGLFYEQYFGPGTRLTVT.

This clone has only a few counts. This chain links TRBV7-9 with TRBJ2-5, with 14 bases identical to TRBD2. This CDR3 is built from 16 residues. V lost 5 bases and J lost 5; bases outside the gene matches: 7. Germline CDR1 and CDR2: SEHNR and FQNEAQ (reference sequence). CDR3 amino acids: CASSETSGRAWETQYF. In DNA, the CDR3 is TGTGCCAGCAGCGAGACTAGCGGGAGGGCCTGGGAGACCCAGTACTTC.

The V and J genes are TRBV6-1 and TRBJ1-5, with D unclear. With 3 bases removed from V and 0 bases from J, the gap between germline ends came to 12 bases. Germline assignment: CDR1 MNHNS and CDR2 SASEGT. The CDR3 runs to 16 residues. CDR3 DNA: TGTGCCAGCAGTGACCTGACCGCTGATAGCAATCAGCCCCAGCATTTT. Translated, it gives CASSDLTADSNQPQHF.

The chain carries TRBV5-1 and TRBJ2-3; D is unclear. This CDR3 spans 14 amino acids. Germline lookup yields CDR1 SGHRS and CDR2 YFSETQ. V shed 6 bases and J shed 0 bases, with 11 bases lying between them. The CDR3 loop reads CASTDTASTDTQYF. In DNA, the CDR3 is TGCGCCAGCACTGACACTGCTAGCACAGATACGCAGTATTTT.

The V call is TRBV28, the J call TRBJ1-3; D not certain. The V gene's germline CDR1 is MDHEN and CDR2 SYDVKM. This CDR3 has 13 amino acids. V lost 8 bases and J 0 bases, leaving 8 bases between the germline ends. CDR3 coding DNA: TGTGCCAGCTACTCTCCCTCTGGAAACACCATATATTTT. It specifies CASYSPSGNTIYF.

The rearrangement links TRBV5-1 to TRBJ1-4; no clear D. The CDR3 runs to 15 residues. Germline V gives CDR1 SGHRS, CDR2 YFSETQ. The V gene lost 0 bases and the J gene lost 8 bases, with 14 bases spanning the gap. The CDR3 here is CASSLAGQPGEKLFF. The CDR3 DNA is TGCGCCAGCAGCTTGGCCGGCCAACCGGGCGAAAAACTGTTTTTT.

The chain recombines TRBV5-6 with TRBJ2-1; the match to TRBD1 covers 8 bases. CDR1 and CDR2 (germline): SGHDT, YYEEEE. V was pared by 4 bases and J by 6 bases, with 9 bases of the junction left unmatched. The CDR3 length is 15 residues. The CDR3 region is CASSPGTGARNEQFF. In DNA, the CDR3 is TGTGCCAGCAGCCCCGGGACAGGAGCCCGCAATGAGCAGTTCTTC.

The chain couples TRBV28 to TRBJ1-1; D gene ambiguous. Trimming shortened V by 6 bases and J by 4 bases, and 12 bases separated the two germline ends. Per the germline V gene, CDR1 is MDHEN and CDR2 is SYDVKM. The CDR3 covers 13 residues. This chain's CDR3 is CASSLRAVTEAFF. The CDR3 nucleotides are TGTGCCAGCAGCCTAAGGGCGGTCACTGAAGCTTTCTTT.

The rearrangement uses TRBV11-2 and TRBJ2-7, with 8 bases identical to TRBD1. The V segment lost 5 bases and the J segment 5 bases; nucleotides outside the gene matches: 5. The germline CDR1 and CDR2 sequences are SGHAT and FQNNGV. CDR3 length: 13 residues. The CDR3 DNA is TGTGCCAGCAGCCCGGACAGGGTAAACGAGCAGTACTTC. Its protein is CASSPDRVNEQYF.